The following is a TCR beta chain sequence with its context. Germline assignment: CDR1 MNHNS and CDR2 SASEGT. V was pared by 0 bases and J by 6 bases, with 11 bases between. The CDR3 consists of 14 residues. This sample is part of a study of blood T cell repertoires in COVID-19. Study details: From the United States, Italy and Spain came samples of acute and convalescent COVID-19. From T cells, B-cell-depleted T cells, or PBMCs came the material, which was cDNA or gDNA.

Original methodology: Scientists estimated how many nucleated cells there were by amplifying reference gene primers. Sequencing used immunoSEQ multiplex PCR; TCRdb keeps in-frame clones, though not all of them. Clone size and V and J calls were adopted from that table, with D and trimming inferred from the DNA. The data contain 110,000 or so clones, more than 80% of them singletons. The receptor was derived from a woman aged 45-65 years with acute or convalescent COVID-19. Sequencing was carried out using peripheral blood. The J gene is TRBJ1-1, the V gene TRBV6-1, with D possibly being TRBD1 (6 bases). The CDR3 DNA follows: TGTGCCAGCAGTGAAGCGGACAGTTTGCCTGAAGCTTTCTTT. It codes for CASSEADSLPEAFF.